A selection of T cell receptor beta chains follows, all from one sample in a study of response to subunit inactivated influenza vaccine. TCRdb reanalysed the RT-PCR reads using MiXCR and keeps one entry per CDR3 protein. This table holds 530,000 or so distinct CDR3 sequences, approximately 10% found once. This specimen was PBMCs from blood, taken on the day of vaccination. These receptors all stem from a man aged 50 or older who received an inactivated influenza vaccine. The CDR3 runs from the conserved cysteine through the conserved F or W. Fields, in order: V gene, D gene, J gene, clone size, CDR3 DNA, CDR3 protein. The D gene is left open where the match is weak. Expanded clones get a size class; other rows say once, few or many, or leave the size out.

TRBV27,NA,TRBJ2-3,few,TGTGCCAACCACAGAGAGGGGAAGGAGAATACGCAGTATTTT,CANHREGKENTQYF
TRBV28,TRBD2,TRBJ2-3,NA,TGTGCCAGCAGACATCCTAGCGGGATCCTATTCGGTACGCAGTATTTT,CASRHPSGILFGTQYF
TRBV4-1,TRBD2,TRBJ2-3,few,TGCGCCAGCAGACAAAGGGGGACTAGCGGGGGGGCAGATACGCAGTATTTT,CASRQRGTSGGADTQYF
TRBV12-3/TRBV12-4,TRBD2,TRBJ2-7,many,TGTGCCAGCAGTTTACGAGTAGCGGGGGGTTACGAGCAGTACTTC,CASSLRVAGGYEQYF
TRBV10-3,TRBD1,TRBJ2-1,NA,TGTGCCTCCAGGGGGTACTCGTCCAATGAGCAGTTCTTC,CASRGYSSNEQFF
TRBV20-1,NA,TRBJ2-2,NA,TGCAGTGCCCCAGGCAATCCGAACACCGGGGAGCTGTTTTTT,CSAPGNPNTGELFF
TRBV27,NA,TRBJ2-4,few,TGTGCCAGCAGTTCCGGGTTTTCCAAAAACATTCAGTACTTC,CASSSGFSKNIQYF
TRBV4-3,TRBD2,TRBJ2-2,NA,TGCGCCAGCAGCCAAGATGGTCTAGCGGGAGGGCCGGGCACCGGGGAGCTGTTTTTT,CASSQDGLAGGPGTGELFF
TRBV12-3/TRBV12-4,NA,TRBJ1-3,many,TGTGCCAGCAGGGGGGACATGGAATTGGCCATATATTTT,CASRGDMELAIYF
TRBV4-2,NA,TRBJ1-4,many,TGTGCCAGCAGACTCGGGCTCCGGACAAATAATGAAAAACTGTTTTTT,CASRLGLRTNNEKLFF
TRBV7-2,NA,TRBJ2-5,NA,TGTGCCAGCAGCCCGATGGAGGGAATAAGGGGGGAGACCCAGTACTTC,CASSPMEGIRGETQYF
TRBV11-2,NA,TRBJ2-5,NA,TGTGCCAGCAGCTCCGGTCACCAAGAGACCCAGTACTTC,CASSSGHQETQYF
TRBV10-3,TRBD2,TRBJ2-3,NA,TGTGCCATCACTGGAGGGACTAGTGGCGGTACGCAGTATTTT,CAITGGTSGGTQYF
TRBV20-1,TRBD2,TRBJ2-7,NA,TGCAGTGCCGCCTCCCCAGGACTAGTGGGTGAGCAGTACTTC,CSAASPGLVGEQYF
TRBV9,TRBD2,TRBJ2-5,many,TGTGCCAGCAGCGTAGCGGGGGGACTCGAGACCCAGTACTTC,CASSVAGGLETQYF
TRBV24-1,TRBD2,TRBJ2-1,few,TGTGCCACCAGTGATTTGGGACTAGCGGGAGACAATGAGCAGTTCTTC,CATSDLGLAGDNEQFF
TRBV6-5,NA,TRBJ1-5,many,TGTGCCAGCAGTTCGCTACAGGGCCGGAGCAATCAGCCCCAGCATTTT,CASSSLQGRSNQPQHF